This TCR beta chain was obtained from a study of blood T cells in healthy people across ages. The CDR3 has 15 amino acids. The J segment lost 0 bases and the V segment lost 3 bases, leaving 5 bases of the junction unmatched. Germline V gene lookup returns CDR1 SGHTA and CDR2 FQGNSA. Using a J-beta primer mix together with a sample-barcoded 5' primer, a second PCR was run for roughly 6 to 11 cycles. TCRdb processed the 5' RACE reads anew with MiXCR; each CDR3 protein has one entry. This sample has 1.5 million to 2 million distinct CDR3 sequences, with around half found just once. The sample holds many counts of this clonotype.

The source material was blood. The TCR comes from a woman aged 40 to 50 in good health. The V gene is TRBV7-2, the J gene TRBJ2-7; 7 nucleotides line up with TRBD1. CDR3 nucleotides: TGTGCCAGCAGCTTCTTTGACAGGGTCTCCTACGAGCAGTACTTC. Protein product: CASSFFDRVSYEQYF.